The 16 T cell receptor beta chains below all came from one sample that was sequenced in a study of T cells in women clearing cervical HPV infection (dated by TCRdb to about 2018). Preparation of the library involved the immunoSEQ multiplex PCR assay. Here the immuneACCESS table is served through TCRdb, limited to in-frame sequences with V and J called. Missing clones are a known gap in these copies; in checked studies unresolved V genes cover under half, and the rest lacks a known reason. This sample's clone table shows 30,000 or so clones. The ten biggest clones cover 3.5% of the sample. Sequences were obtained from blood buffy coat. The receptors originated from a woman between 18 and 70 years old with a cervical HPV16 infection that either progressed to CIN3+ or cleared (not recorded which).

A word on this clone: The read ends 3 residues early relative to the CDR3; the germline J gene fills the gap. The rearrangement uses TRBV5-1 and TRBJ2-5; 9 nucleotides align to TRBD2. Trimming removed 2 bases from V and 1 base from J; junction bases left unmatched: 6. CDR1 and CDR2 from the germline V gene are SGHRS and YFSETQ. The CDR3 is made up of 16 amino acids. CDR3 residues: CASSFPSGVFQETQYF. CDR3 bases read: TGCGCCAGCAGCTTTCCTAGCGGGGTTTTCCAAGAGACC. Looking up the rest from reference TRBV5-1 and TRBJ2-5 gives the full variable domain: KAGVTQTPRYLIKTRGQQVTLSCSPISGHRSVSWYQQTPGQGLQFLFEYFSETQRNKGNFPGRFSGRQFSNSRSEMNVSTLELGDSALYLCASSFPSGVFQETQYFGPGTRLLVL.

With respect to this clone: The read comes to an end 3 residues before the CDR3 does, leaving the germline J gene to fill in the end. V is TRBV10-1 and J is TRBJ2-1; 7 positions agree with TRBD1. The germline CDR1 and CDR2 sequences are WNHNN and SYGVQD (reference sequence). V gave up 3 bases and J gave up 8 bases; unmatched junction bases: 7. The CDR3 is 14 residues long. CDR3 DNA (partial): TGCGCCAGCAGTGATGACAGGGCAGGGGATGAG. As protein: CASSDDRAGDE. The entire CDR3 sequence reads CASSDDRAGDEQFF.

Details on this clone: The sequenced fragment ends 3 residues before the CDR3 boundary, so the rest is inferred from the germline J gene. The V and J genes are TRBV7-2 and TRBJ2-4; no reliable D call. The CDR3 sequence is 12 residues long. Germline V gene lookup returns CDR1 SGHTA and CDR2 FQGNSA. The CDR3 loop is CASSLLNYGQYF. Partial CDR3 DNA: TGTGCCAGCAGCTTACTCAACTATGGT.

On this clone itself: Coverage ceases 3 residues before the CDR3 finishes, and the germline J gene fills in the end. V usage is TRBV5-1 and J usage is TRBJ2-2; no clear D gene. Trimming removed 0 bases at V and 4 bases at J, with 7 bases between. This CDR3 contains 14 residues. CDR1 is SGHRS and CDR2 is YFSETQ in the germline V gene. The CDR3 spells CASSLEVSTGELFF. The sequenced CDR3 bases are TGCGCCAGCAGCTTGGAGGTTTCCACCGGGGAG.

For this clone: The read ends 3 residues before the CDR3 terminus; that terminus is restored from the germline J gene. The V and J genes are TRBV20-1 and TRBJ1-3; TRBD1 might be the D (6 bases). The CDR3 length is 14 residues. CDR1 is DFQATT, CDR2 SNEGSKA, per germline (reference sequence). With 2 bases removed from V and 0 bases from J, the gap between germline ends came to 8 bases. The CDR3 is CSARKGGSGNTIYF. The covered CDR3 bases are TGCAGTGCTAGAAAAGGGGGCTCTGGAAACACC.

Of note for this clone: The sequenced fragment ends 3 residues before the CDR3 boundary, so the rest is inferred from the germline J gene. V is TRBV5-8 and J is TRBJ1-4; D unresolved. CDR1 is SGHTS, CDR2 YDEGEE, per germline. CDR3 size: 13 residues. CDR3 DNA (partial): TGTGCCAGCAGCTGGCCCGATAATTCACCA. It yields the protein CASSWPDNSP. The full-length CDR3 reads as CASSWPDNSPLFF.

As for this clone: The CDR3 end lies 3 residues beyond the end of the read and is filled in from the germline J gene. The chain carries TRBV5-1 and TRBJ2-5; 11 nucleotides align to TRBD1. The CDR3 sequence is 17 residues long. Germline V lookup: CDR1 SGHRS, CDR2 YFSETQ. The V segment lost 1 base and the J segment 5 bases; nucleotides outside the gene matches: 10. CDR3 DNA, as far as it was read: TGCGCCAGCAGCTTGCTTTTTGGGGACAGGGGGAAGGAGACC. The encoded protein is CASSLLFGDRGKET. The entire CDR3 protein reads CASSLLFGDRGKETQYF.

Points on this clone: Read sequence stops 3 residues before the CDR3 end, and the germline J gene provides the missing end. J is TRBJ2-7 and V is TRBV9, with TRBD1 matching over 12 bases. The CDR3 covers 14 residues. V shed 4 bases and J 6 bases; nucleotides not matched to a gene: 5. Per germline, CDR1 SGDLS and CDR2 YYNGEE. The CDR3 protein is CASSSGQGASEQYF. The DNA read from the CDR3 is TGTGCCAGCAGCTCGGGACAGGGGGCGTCCGAG.

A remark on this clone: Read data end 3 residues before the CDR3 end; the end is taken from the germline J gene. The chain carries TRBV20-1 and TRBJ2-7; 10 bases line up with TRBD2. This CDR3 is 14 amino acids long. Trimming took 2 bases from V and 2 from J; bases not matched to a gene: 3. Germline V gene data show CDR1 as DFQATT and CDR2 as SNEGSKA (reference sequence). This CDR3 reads CSARPLAGAYEQYF. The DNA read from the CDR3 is TGCAGTGCTAGACCGCTAGCGGGAGCCTACGAG.

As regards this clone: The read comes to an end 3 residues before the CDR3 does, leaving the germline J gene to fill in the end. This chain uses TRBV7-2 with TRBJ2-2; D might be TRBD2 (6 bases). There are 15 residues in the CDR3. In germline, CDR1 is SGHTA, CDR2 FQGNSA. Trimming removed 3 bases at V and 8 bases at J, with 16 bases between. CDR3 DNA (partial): TGTGCCAGCAGCTTTGGGGCAGGGAGGCTGGGGGAG. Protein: CASSFGAGRLGE. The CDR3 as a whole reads CASSFGAGRLGELFF.

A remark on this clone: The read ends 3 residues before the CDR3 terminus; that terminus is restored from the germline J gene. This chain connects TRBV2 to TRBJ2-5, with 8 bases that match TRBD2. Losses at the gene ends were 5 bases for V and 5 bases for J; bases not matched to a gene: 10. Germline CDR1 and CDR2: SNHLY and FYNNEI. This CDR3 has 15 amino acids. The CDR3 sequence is CASSKGTRGIETQYF. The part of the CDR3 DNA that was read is TGTGCCAGCAGTAAAGGGACTAGAGGTATCGAGACC.

CDR3 residues: CSIHTGAGGYTF. The sequenced part of the CDR3 DNA is TGCAGCATACACACAGGGGCCGGCGGC. This chain uses TRBV29-1 with TRBJ1-2; 7 bases agree with TRBD1. The read halts 3 residues ahead of the CDR3 end, with the missing end drawn from the germline J gene. Germline lookup yields CDR1 SQVTM and CDR2 ANQGSEA. The CDR3 loop spans 12 amino acids. Using reference TRBV29-1 and TRBJ1-2 for the parts outside the CDR3, the full variable domain is SAVISQKPSRDICQRGTSLTIQCQVDSQVTMMFWYRQQPGQSLTLIATANQGSEATYESGFVIDKFPISRPNLTFSTLTVSNMSPEDSSIYLCSIHTGAGGYTFGSGTRLTVV.

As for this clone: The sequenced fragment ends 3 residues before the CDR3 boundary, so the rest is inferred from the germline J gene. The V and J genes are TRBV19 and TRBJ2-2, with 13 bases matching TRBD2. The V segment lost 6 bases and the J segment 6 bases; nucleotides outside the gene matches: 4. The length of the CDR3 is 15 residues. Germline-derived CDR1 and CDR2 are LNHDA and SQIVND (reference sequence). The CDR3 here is CASRLAGGPPGELFF. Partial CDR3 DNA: TGTGCCAGTAGACTAGCGGGAGGGCCACCCGGGGAG.

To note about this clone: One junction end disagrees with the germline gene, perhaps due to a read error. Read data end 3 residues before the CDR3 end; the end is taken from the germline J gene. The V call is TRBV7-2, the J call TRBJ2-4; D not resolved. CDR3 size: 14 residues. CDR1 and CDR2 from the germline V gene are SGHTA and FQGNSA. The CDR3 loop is CASSLEAVPNIQYF. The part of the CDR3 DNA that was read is TGTGCCAGCAGTTTAGAGGCCGTTCCCAACATT.

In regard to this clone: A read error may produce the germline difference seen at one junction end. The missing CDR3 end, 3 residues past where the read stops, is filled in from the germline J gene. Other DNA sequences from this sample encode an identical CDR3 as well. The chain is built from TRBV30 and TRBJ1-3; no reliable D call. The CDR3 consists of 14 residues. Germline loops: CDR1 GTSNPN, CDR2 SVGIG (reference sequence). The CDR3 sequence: CACPPRVGGNTIYF. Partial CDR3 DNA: TGTGCCTGCCCCCCGCGGGTGGGAGGAAACACG.

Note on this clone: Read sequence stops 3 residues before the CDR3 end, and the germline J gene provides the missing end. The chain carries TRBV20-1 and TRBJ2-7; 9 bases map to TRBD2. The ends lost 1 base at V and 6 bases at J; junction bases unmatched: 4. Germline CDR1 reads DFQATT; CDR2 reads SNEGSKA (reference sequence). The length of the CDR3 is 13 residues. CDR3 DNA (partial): TGCAGTGCTAGAGTTCGGACTAGCGTCGAG. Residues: CSARVRTSVE. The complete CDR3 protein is CSARVRTSVEQYF.